These T cell receptor beta chains were read from a single sample in a study of CD8 T cells in Susac syndrome. Each CDR3 protein gets one entry after TCRdb re-called the immunoSEQ multiplex PCR reads with MiXCR. Altogether approximately 220,000 distinct CDR3 sequences are present, roughly nine tenths being singletons, with the ten largest covering 0.1% to 0.15%. Sequenced: CD8+ T cells from PBMCs. These receptors were obtained from a human donor with multiple sclerosis. Each CDR3 is given with its conserved first and last residue. D genes are given only for firm matches. Where a row states a size, it is once, few, many or the class of an expanded clone; other rows omit it.

TRBV29-1	NA	TRBJ2-7	NA	CSVEGEGLKGYEQYF	TGCAGCGTTGAGGGAGAGGGGCTCAAAGGGTACGAGCAGTACTTC
TRBV3-1	NA	TRBJ1-1	NA	CASSQMGTEAFF	TGTGCCAGCAGCCAAATGGGAACTGAAGCTTTCTTT
TRBV30	NA	TRBJ2-3	NA	CAWASTDTQYF	TGTGCCTGGGCTAGCACAGATACGCAGTATTTT
TRBV13	NA	TRBJ2-7	NA	CASSNSRTADYEQYF	TGTGCCAGCAGCAACTCGCGGACTGCAGACTACGAGCAGTACTTC
TRBV15	NA	TRBJ2-5	once	CATSGGDTGETQYF	TGTGCCACCAGCGGGGGAGACACTGGGGAGACCCAGTACTTC
TRBV7-9	NA	TRBJ1-3	NA	CASKGESFLNTIYF	TGTGCCAGCAAGGGCGAATCCTTCTTAAACACCATATATTTT
TRBV13	NA	TRBJ1-1	NA	CASSLVGNENTEAFF	TGTGCCAGCAGCTTAGTTGGAAATGAGAACACTGAAGCTTTCTTT
TRBV15	NA	TRBJ1-5	NA	CATRDTNQPQHF	TGTGCCACCAGGGACACCAATCAGCCCCAGCATTTT
TRBV14	NA	TRBJ1-2	NA	CASSPGPNYGYTF	TGTGCCAGCAGTCCAGGGCCTAACTATGGCTACACCTTC
TRBV2	NA	TRBJ2-1	once	CASSYRSGARNEQFF	TGTGCCAGCAGTTATAGGTCGGGGGCCAGGAATGAGCAGTTCTTC
TRBV5-6	NA	TRBJ1-4	NA	CASSVGEKLFF	TGTGCCAGCAGCGTTGGGGAAAAACTGTTTTTT
TRBV10-3	TRBD2	TRBJ2-3	once	CAISPGTSESSTDTQYF	TGTGCCATCAGTCCCGGAACTAGCGAATCGAGCACAGATACGCAGTATTTT
TRBV12-5	TRBD1	TRBJ2-2	NA	CASGQDETGGIGTGELFF	TGTGCTAGTGGTCAAGACGAGACAGGGGGCATTGGCACCGGGGAGCTGTTTTTT
TRBV7-2	NA	TRBJ2-5	NA	CASSLSLLEETQYF	TGTGCCAGCAGCTTAAGTCTCCTAGAAGAGACCCAGTACTTC
TRBV27	NA	TRBJ2-7	NA	CASRQSAYEQYF	TGTGCCAGCAGGCAGTCTGCCTACGAGCAGTACTTC
TRBV20-1	TRBD1	TRBJ1-1	NA	CSARDPTGSTEAFF	TGCAGTGCTAGAGATCCGACAGGGAGCACTGAAGCTTTCTTT
TRBV30	NA	TRBJ1-6	NA	CAWSESSPLHF	TGTGCCTGGAGTGAATCATCACCCCTCCACTTT
TRBV24-1	NA	TRBJ2-3	NA	CATSDSQGRPDTQYF	TGTGCCACCAGTGATAGCCAGGGGCGTCCCGATACGCAGTATTTT
TRBV9	TRBD1	TRBJ1-1	NA	CASSAGQGDEAFF	TGTGCCAGCAGCGCGGGACAGGGGGATGAAGCTTTCTTT
TRBV7-9	NA	TRBJ2-7	NA	CASSSQGPLQYF	TGTGCCAGCAGCTCTCAGGGTCCTTTGCAGTACTTC
TRBV2	NA	TRBJ1-1	NA	CASIGTENTEAFF	TGTGCCAGCATTGGGACCGAAAACACTGAAGCTTTCTTT
TRBV20-1	NA	TRBJ1-4	NA	CSATFAGKLFF	TGCAGTGCCACCTTCGCGGGTAAACTGTTTTTT
TRBV20-1	NA	TRBJ2-4	NA	CSAARGYIQYF	TGCAGTGCTGCAAGGGGGTACATTCAGTACTTC
TRBV5-6	NA	TRBJ1-1	NA	CASSVGPNTEAFF	TGTGCCAGCAGCGTGGGACCGAACACTGAAGCTTTCTTT